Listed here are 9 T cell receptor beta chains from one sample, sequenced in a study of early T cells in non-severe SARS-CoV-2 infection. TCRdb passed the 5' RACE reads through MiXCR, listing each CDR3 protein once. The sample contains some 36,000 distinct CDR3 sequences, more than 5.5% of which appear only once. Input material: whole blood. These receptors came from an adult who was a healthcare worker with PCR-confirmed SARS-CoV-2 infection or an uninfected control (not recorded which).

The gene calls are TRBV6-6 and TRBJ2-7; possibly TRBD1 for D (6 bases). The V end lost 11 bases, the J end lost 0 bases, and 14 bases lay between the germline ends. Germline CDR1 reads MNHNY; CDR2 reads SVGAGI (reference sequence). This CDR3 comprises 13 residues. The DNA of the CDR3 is TGTGCCTCCCAGGGGCCCGACTCCTACGAGCAGTACTTC. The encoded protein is CASQGPDSYEQYF.

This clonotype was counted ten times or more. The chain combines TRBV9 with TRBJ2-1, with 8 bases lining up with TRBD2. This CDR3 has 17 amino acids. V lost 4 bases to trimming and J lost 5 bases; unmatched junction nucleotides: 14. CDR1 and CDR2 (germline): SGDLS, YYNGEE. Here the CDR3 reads CASSPSGIAGTNNEQFF. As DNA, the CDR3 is TGTGCCAGCAGCCCCTCTGGAATAGCGGGGACCAACAATGAGCAGTTCTTC.

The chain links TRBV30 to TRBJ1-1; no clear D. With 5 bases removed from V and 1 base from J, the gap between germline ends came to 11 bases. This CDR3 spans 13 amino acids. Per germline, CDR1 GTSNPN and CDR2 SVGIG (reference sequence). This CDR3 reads CAWGRGPNTEAFF. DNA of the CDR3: TGTGCCTGGGGTCGGGGTCCGAACACTGAAGCTTTCTTT.

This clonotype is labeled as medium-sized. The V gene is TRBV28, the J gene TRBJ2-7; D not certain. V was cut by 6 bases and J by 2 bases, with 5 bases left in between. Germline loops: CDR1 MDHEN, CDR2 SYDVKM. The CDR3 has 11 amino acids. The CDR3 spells CASSQTYEQYF. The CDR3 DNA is TGTGCCAGCAGCCAGACCTACGAGCAGTACTTC.

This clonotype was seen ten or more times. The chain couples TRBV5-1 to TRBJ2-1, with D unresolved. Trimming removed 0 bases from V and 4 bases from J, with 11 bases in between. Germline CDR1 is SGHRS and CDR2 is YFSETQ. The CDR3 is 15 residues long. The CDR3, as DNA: TGCGCCAGCAGCTTGGAGATAGCCTATTACAATGAGCAGTTCTTC. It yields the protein CASSLEIAYYNEQFF. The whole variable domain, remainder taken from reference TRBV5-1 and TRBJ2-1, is KAGVTQTPRYLIKTRGQQVTLSCSPISGHRSVSWYQQTPGQGLQFLFEYFSETQRNKGNFPGRFSGRQFSNSRSEMNVSTLELGDSALYLCASSLEIAYYNEQFFGPGTRLTVL.

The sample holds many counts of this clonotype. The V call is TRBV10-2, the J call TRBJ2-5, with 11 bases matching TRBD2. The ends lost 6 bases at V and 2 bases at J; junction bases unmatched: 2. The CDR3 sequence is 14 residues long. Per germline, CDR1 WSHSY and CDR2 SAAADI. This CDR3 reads CASSGTSGQETQYF. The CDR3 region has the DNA TGCGCCAGCAGCGGGACTAGCGGACAAGAGACCCAGTACTTC.

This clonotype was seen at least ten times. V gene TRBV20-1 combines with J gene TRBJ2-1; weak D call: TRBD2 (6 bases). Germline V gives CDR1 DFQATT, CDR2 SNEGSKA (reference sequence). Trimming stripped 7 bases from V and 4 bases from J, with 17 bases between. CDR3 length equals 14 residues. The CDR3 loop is CSVTGTPPYNEQFF. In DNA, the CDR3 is TGCAGTGTTACCGGGACTCCCCCTTACAATGAGCAGTTCTTC.

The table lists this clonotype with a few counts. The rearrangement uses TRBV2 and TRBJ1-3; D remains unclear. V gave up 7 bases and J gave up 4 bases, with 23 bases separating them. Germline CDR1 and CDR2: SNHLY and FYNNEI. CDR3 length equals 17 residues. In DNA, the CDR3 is TGTGCCAGCACCAAAAATGGGGTTTTTTTCCCCGGAAACACCATATATTTT. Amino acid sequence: CASTKNGVFFPGNTIYF.

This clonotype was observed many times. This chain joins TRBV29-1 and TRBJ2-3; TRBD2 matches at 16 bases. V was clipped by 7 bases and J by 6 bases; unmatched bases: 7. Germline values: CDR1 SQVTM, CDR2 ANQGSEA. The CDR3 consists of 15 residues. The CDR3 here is CSAELGLAGGDTQYF. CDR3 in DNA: TGCAGCGCCGAGCTGGGACTAGCGGGGGGGGATACGCAGTATTTT.